The 28 T cell receptor beta chains below come from one sample, sequenced in a study of blood T cell repertoires in COVID-19. The assay was immunoSEQ multiplex PCR, and TCRdb's table has in-frame clones only and misses some. The data show 240,000 or so clones, with roughly 83% seen just once and 9.6% held by the top ten. Sequenced: peripheral blood. The receptors derive from a woman older than 75 with acute or convalescent COVID-19.

The chain uses TRBV30 and TRBJ1-4; no clear D gene. Trimming shortened V by 2 bases and J by 0 bases, and 13 bases separated the two germline ends. The length of the CDR3 is 16 residues. CDR1 GTSNPN and CDR2 SVGIG come from the germline V gene (reference sequence). The CDR3 coding sequence is TGTGCCTGGAGTAAGGATTACAGAGCAACTAATGAAAAACTGTTTTTT. Translation: CAWSKDYRATNEKLFF.

The sample holds one count of this clone. V gene TRBV7-9 combines with J gene TRBJ2-4; 7 bases line up with TRBD1. Germline V lookup: CDR1 SEHNR, CDR2 FQNEAQ (reference sequence). The CDR3 is 14 amino acids. Unmatched junction bases numbered 9, after V lost 5 bases and J lost 8 bases. This CDR3 reads CASSTDRSGDIQYF. CDR3 bases: TGTGCCAGCAGCACGGACAGGTCAGGAGACATTCAGTACTTC.

The rearrangement links TRBV18 to TRBJ1-3, with 7 bases aligning to TRBD1. The CDR3 sequence is 16 residues long. Looked up from germline, CDR1 is KGHSH and CDR2 is LQKENI. Trimming removed 1 base from V and 2 bases from J; junction bases left unmatched: 5. In DNA form, the CDR3 reads TGTGCCAGCTCACCACGACAGGGATCGGCTGGAAACACCATATATTTT. This encodes CASSPRQGSAGNTIYF.

A word on this clone: Other nucleotide sequences in the sample specify the same CDR3. This chain uses TRBV28 with TRBJ2-1, with unresolved D. This CDR3 region has 13 residues. V lost 5 bases and J lost 10, with 15 bases in between. Germline lookup yields CDR1 MDHEN and CDR2 SYDVKM. CDR3: CASSPPGVGEQFF. The CDR3 nucleotides read TGTGCCAGCAGTCCCCCAGGCGTTGGGGAGCAGTTCTTC.

The chain employs TRBV19 and TRBJ1-6; D unclear. The germline gives CDR1 LNHDA, CDR2 SQIVND (reference sequence). This CDR3 comprises 17 residues. V lost 4 bases and J lost 0, with 13 bases in between. The CDR3 nucleotides read TGTGCCAGTAGTAGAGGGCTAAGGAGCTCCTATAATTCACCCCTCCACTTT. Its translation is CASSRGLRSSYNSPLHF.

The chain recombines TRBV5-5 with TRBJ2-3; no firm D call. Germline V gene data show CDR1 as SGHKS and CDR2 as YYEKEE (reference sequence). The CDR3 has 13 amino acids. V gave up 0 bases and J gave up 5 bases, with 7 bases separating them. This CDR3 is CASSLVLLDTQYF. The DNA for the CDR3 is TGTGCCAGCAGCTTGGTCCTCTTAGATACGCAGTATTTT.

The rearrangement joins TRBV24-1 to TRBJ2-3; D call uncertain. CDR1 is KGHDR and CDR2 is SFDVKD in the germline V gene. This CDR3 contains 14 residues. Trimming stripped 1 base from V and 4 bases from J, with 8 bases between. The CDR3 protein is CATSDFSAADTQYF. DNA for the CDR3: TGTGCCACCAGTGATTTTAGTGCGGCAGATACGCAGTATTTT.

V is TRBV11-2 and J is TRBJ1-6; 9 bases map to TRBD1. The trim removed 1 base at V and 10 bases at J, leaving 11 bases unmatched. Germline values: CDR1 SGHAT, CDR2 FQNNGV. The CDR3 contains 17 residues. CDR3 coding DNA: TGTGCCAGCAGCTTAGGGGGGAGTCGGACAGGGGTGTCACCCCTCCACTTT. Translated, it gives CASSLGGSRTGVSPLHF.

The CDR3, as DNA: TGTGCGCATGGAGGAGATACGCAGTATTTT. Its protein is CAHGGDTQYF. The chain uses TRBV30 and TRBJ2-3, with a weak D call TRBD2 (5 bases). Germline V CDR1 and CDR2: GTSNPN, SVGIG (reference sequence). CDR3 length equals 10 residues.

This clone was seen a handful of times. The gene calls are TRBV14 and TRBJ1-6; 8 positions match TRBD1. The J segment lost 7 bases and the V segment lost 4 bases, leaving 6 bases of the junction unmatched. Germline V lookup: CDR1 SGHDN, CDR2 FVKESK. The CDR3 is 15 residues long. The CDR3 nucleotides read TGTGCCAGCAGCCCACGCCAGGGGGCGAATTCACCCCTCCACTTT. Protein sequence: CASSPRQGANSPLHF. Variable domain in full (rest from reference TRBV14 and TRBJ1-6): EAGVTQFPSHSVIEKGQTVTLRCDPISGHDNLYWYRRVMGKEIKFLLHFVKESKQDESGMPNNRFLAERTGGTYSTLKVQPAELEDSGVYFCASSPRQGANSPLHFGNGTRLTVT.

The chain combines TRBV2 with TRBJ1-6, with 9 bases fitting TRBD1. The CDR3 has 16 residues. The V segment lost 5 bases and the J segment 1 base; nucleotides outside the gene matches: 3. The germline CDR1 and CDR2 sequences are SNHLY and FYNNEI. The CDR3 bases are TGTGCCAGCAGTTACAGGGGGCTTTCCTATAATTCACCCCTCCACTTT. Amino acids: CASSYRGLSYNSPLHF.

The chain employs TRBV7-2 and TRBJ1-4, with D unresolved. V gave up 5 bases and J gave up 0 bases, with 10 bases separating them. CDR1 is SGHTA and CDR2 is FQGNSA in the germline V gene. This CDR3 comprises 15 residues. The CDR3 protein is CASSPKRATNEKLFF. The DNA for the CDR3 is TGTGCCAGCAGCCCTAAGAGAGCAACTAATGAAAAACTGTTTTTT.

V and J are TRBV7-2 and TRBJ1-6; 7 bases align to TRBD1. CDR3 length: 15 amino acids. Trimming at V came to 0 bases and at J to 7 bases, leaving 3 bases not matched to a gene. Germline V gene sequence: CDR1 SGHTA, CDR2 FQGNSA. CDR3 loop: CASSLARGGNSPLHF. Here the CDR3 DNA reads TGTGCCAGCAGCTTAGCTAGAGGGGGCAATTCACCCCTCCACTTT.

The V call is TRBV9, the J call TRBJ1-1, with 9 bases fitting TRBD1. Germline CDR1 and CDR2: SGDLS and YYNGEE. The CDR3 extends over 14 amino acids. V shed 2 bases, J shed 5 bases, and the junction held 4 bases outside the gene matches. The CDR3 DNA follows: TGTGCCAGCAGCGTTAGGACAGGGGAGACTGAAGCTTTCTTT. This encodes CASSVRTGETEAFF.

This chain uses TRBV9 with TRBJ1-6; 8 nucleotides align to TRBD1. The germline CDR1 and CDR2 sequences are SGDLS and YYNGEE. This CDR3 contains 15 residues. The V and J ends lost 3 bases and 7 bases, in that order; junction bases with no gene match: 6. The CDR3 DNA reads TGTGCCAGCAGCGCCAGGGGACAGGCCAATTCACCCCTCCACTTT. Amino acid sequence: CASSARGQANSPLHF.

The rearrangement links TRBV11-2 to TRBJ2-5, with 11 bases fitting TRBD1. The germline V gene encodes CDR1 SGHAT and CDR2 FQNNGV. V shed 0 bases, J shed 5 bases, and the junction held 8 bases outside the gene matches. There are 17 residues in the CDR3. DNA of the CDR3: TGTGCCAGCAGCTTAGATCGGGGGACAGGGGGTGTGGAGACCCAGTACTTC. Protein: CASSLDRGTGGVETQYF.

CDR3 nucleotide sequence: TGTGCCACCAGCGGGCAGACAGGCCCCTATGGCTACACCTTC. As protein: CATSGQTGPYGYTF. The chain combines TRBV15 with TRBJ1-2; weak D call: TRBD1 (6 bases). V dropped 5 bases and J dropped 4 bases, with 14 bases sitting between them. Germline lookup yields CDR1 LNHNV and CDR2 YYDKDF (reference sequence). This CDR3 is 14 amino acids long.

This clone was seen a single time. This chain uses TRBV5-5 with TRBJ2-4, with TRBD1 identical over 9 bases. Germline V lookup: CDR1 SGHKS, CDR2 YYEKEE (reference sequence). V lost 0 bases and J lost 9; bases outside the gene matches: 4. The CDR3 consists of 14 residues. The CDR3: CASSLDRGQVIQYF. The CDR3 region has the DNA TGTGCCAGCAGCTTGGACAGGGGGCAAGTCATTCAGTACTTC.

The rearrangement joins TRBV6-5 to TRBJ2-7, with 9 bases aligning to TRBD1. The CDR3 has 14 residues. The germline CDR1 and CDR2 sequences are MNHEY and SVGAGI. The trim removed 6 bases at V and 1 base at J, leaving 4 bases unmatched. CDR3 in DNA: TGTGCCAGCAGCCGGACAGGGGCGTCCTACGAGCAGTACTTC. It specifies CASSRTGASYEQYF.

This chain uses TRBV2 with TRBJ1-6; 8 bases fit TRBD1. From germline, CDR1 is SNHLY and CDR2 FYNNEI. Trimming cost V 4 bases and J 9 bases; bases outside gene matches: 8. The CDR3 has 15 residues. This CDR3 reads CASSGLPGGTSPLHF. CDR3 nucleotides: TGTGCCAGCAGTGGACTTCCAGGGGGCACTTCACCCCTCCACTTT.

The chain couples TRBV7-8 to TRBJ1-4; maybe TRBD1 (5 bases). The ends were cut back, 6 bases at V and 11 bases at J, with 19 bases in the middle. Germline V gene lookup returns CDR1 SGHVS and CDR2 FQNEAQ. This CDR3 is built from 14 residues. CDR3 bases: TGTGCCAGCAGACAGGACGGGCGCCTAGGGAAACTGTTTTTT. It is translated as CASRQDGRLGKLFF.

The J gene is TRBJ1-1, the V gene TRBV30; D is uncertain. The V gene lost 4 bases and the J gene lost 1 base, with 13 bases spanning the gap. CDR1 GTSNPN and CDR2 SVGIG come from the germline V gene (reference sequence). The CDR3 sequence is 14 residues long. The CDR3 is CAWTIAGANTEAFF. DNA for the CDR3: TGTGCCTGGACCATAGCGGGCGCGAACACTGAAGCTTTCTTT.

The chain combines TRBV5-4 with TRBJ1-2, with D uncertain. The germline V and J ends were trimmed by 3 bases and 2 bases, with 8 bases remaining between them. The CDR3 has 13 residues. Germline CDR1 reads SGHNT; CDR2 reads YYREEE (reference sequence). CDR3 in amino acids: CASSSIGNYGYTF. The CDR3, as DNA: TGTGCCAGCAGCTCAATCGGGAACTATGGCTACACCTTC.

The CDR3 sequence is CASSIPGAQGVNTQYF. The CDR3 bases are TGTGCCAGCAGTATCCCTGGAGCCCAAGGGGTGAATACGCAGTATTTT. The V gene is TRBV28, the J gene TRBJ2-3, with D perhaps TRBD1 (5 bases). Germline values: CDR1 MDHEN, CDR2 SYDVKM. The length of the CDR3 is 16 residues. With 5 bases removed from V and 7 bases from J, the gap between germline ends came to 22 bases.

This clone was seen just once. The chain couples TRBV14 to TRBJ2-3, with D possibly matching TRBD2 (5 bases). The CDR3 has 15 residues. The germline V gene encodes CDR1 SGHDN and CDR2 FVKESK. Trimming took 4 bases from V and 7 from J, leaving 18 bases between them. Here the CDR3 DNA reads TGTGCCAGCAGCCGGGAAGTCCAGGTCGGGAATACGCAGTATTTT. Amino acids: CASSREVQVGNTQYF.

The chain joins TRBV28 to TRBJ2-7; 7 bases fit TRBD1. This CDR3 has 14 residues. Trimming removed 5 bases from V and 2 bases from J; junction bases left unmatched: 6. In germline, CDR1 is MDHEN, CDR2 SYDVKM. The CDR3 coding sequence is TGTGCCAGCAGTATCGGGACAGTAACCTACGAGCAGTACTTC. This encodes CASSIGTVTYEQYF. The whole variable domain, remainder taken from reference TRBV28 and TRBJ2-7, is DVKVTQSSRYLVKRTGEKVFLECVQDMDHENMFWYRQDPGLGLRLIYFSYDVKMKEKGDIPEGYSVSREKKERFSLILESASTNQTSMYLCASSIGTVTYEQYFGPGTRLTVT.

The V gene is TRBV28, the J gene TRBJ1-2, with D possibly matching TRBD1 (5 bases). This CDR3 has 14 residues. V was pared by 3 bases and J by 7 bases, with 15 bases between. Looked up from germline, CDR1 is MDHEN and CDR2 is SYDVKM. CDR3 sequence reads: CASSFPPGGSGYTF. The DNA for the CDR3 is TGTGCCAGCAGTTTCCCCCCGGGGGGGAGTGGCTACACCTTC.

This chain links TRBV24-1 with TRBJ2-3; 7 bases agree with TRBD2. Germline V CDR1 and CDR2: KGHDR, SFDVKD. This CDR3 has 16 amino acids. V gave up 4 bases and J gave up 4 bases; unmatched junction bases: 10. CDR3 nucleotide sequence: TGTGCCACCAGTGACTACGCCGGGGGGATGGCAGATACGCAGTATTTT. Translating gives CATSDYAGGMADTQYF.